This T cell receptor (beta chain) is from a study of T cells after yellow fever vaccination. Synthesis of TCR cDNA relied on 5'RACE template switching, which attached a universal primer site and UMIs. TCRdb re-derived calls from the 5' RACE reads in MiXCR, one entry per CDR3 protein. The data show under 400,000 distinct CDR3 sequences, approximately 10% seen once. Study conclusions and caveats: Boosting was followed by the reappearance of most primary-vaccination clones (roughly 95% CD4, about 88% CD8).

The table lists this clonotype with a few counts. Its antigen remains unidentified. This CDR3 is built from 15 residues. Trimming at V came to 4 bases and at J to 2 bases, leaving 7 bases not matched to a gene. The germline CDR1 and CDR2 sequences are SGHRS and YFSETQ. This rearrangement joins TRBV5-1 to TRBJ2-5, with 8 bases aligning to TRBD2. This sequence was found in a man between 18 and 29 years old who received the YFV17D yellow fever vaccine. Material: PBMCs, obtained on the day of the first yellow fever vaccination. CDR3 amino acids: CASSPLLAAQETQYF. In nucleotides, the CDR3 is TGCGCCAGCAGCCCGCTACTAGCGGCACAAGAGACCCAGTACTTC. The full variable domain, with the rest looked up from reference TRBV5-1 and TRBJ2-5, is KAGVTQTPRYLIKTRGQQVTLSCSPISGHRSVSWYQQTPGQGLQFLFEYFSETQRNKGNFPGRFSGRQFSNSRSEMNVSTLELGDSALYLCASSPLLAAQETQYFGPGTRLLVL.